This TCR beta chain stems from a study of cytomegalovirus exposure and HLA in healthy donors. PCR involved 60 Vbeta and 13 Jbeta primers. TCRdb's copy holds only in-frame clones and misses some; the assay was immunoSEQ multiplex PCR. The sample consists of about 240,000 clones, over 80% of them appearing once. The study's findings and limits: Previous analysis showed most TCR beta V segments were productive about 87% or about 30% of the time.

On this clone itself: What it recognizes is unknown.

V was pared by 0 bases and J by 0 bases, with 3 bases of the junction left unmatched. The CDR3 is 15 amino acids. The germline V gene has CDR1 SGDLS and CDR2 YYNGEE. Sequenced material: PBMCs. This TCR derives from a middle-aged woman in good health and CMV-seropositive. The rearrangement uses TRBV9 and TRBJ2-7; 7 positions match TRBD1. The CDR3 sequence is CASSVGGTASYEQYF. CDR3 sequence (DNA): TGTGCCAGCAGCGTAGGGGGGACAGCCTCCTACGAGCAGTACTTC.